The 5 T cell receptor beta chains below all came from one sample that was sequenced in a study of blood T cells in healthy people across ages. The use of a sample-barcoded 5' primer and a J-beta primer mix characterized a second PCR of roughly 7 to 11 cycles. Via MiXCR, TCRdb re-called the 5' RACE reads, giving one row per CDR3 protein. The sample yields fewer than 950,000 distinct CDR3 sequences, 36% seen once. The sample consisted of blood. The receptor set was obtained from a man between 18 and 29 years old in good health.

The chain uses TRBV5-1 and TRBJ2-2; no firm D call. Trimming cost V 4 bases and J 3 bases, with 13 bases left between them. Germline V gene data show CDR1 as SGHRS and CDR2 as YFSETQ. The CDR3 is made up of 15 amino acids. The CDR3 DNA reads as TGCGCCAGCAGCCCTTTTTCAGGAGACACCGGGGAGCTGTTTTTT. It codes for CASSPFSGDTGELFF.

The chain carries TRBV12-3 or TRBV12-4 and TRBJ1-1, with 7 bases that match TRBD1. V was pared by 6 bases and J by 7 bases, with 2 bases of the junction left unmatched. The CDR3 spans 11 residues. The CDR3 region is CASSGQVEAFF. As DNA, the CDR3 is TGTGCCAGCAGCGGACAGGTTGAAGCTTTCTTT.

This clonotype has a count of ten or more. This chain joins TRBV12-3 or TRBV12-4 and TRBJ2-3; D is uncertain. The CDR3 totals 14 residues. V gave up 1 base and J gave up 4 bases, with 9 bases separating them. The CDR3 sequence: CASSLDSSADTQYF. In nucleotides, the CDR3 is TGTGCCAGCAGTTTAGACTCCTCGGCAGATACGCAGTATTTT.

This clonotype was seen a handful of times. The DNA of the CDR3 is TGTGCCAGCAGCTTGGCCAAGGGGTACACAGATACGCAGTATTTT. This translates into CASSLAKGYTDTQYF. The J gene is TRBJ2-3, the V gene TRBV5-6; tentative D call: TRBD1 (5 bases). The V and J ends lost 0 bases and 2 bases respectively, with 10 bases between them. The CDR3 is made up of 15 amino acids. The germline V gene encodes CDR1 SGHDT and CDR2 YYEEEE.

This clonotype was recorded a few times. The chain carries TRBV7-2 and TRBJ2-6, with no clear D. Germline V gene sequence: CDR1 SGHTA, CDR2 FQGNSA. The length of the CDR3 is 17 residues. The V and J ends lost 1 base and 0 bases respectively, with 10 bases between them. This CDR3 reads CASSLVGRVSGANVLTF. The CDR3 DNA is TGTGCCAGCAGCTTAGTCGGACGTGTCTCTGGGGCCAACGTCCTGACTTTC.